One and the same sample provided the 18 T cell receptor beta chains below, sequenced in a study of T cells in Graves' hyperthyroidism and ophthalmopathy. It was RNA transcripts that yielded the amplified TCR beta CDR3 regions. Primed by the HTBI set, a first-round RT-PCR was run on the TCR CDR3. TCRdb independently ran MiXCR on the multiplex PCR reads; one entry per CDR3 protein. Of roughly 500,000 distinct CDR3 sequences in the sample, about 46% were seen once. Source material: peripheral blood or thyroid tissue (not recorded which). The origin of the receptors is an adult woman with Graves' disease, either hyperthyroidism or ophthalmopathy (not recorded which).

This clonotype has a count of ten or more. V gene TRBV27 combines with J gene TRBJ1-1, with D hard to call. CDR1 is MNHEY, CDR2 SMNVEV, per germline (reference sequence). Trimming removed 6 bases at V and 3 bases at J, with 14 bases between. The CDR3 sequence is 14 residues long. CDR3 loop: CASRQMNTYTEAFF. The CDR3 DNA reads TGTGCCAGCAGACAGATGAACACCTACACTGAAGCTTTCTTT.

The chain employs TRBV10-3 and TRBJ2-7; 7 nucleotides match TRBD1. In germline, CDR1 is ENHRY, CDR2 SYGVKD. V lost 10 bases, J lost 3 bases, and 6 bases stayed unmatched. CDR3 size: 12 residues. DNA of the CDR3: TGTGCCACGTACGGACAGGACTACGAGCAGTACTTC. Its protein product is CATYGQDYEQYF.

The chain uses TRBV2 and TRBJ2-2, with D uncertain. Germline-derived CDR1 and CDR2 are SNHLY and FYNNEI. Trimming removed 4 bases from V and 0 bases from J, with 3 bases in between. The CDR3 contains 13 residues. CDR3 nucleotides: TGTGCCAGCAGTGTCACGAACACCGGGGAGCTGTTTTTT. Translation gives CASSVTNTGELFF.

This clonotype was recorded at least ten times. For the CDR3, the DNA is TGTGCCAGCAGCCCAGGGGGAACTAGCGGGATGACCGGGGAGCTGTTTTTT. This encodes CASSPGGTSGMTGELFF. The chain links TRBV7-2 to TRBJ2-2; 10 bases are shared with TRBD2. Germline V gene data show CDR1 as SGHTA and CDR2 as FQGNSA. This CDR3 has 17 residues. Unmatched junction bases numbered 11, after V lost 5 bases and J lost 5 bases. Together with reference TRBV7-2 and TRBJ2-2, the CDR3 gives the full variable domain: GAGVSQSPSNKVTEKGKDVELRCDPISGHTALYWYRQSLGQGLEFLIYFQGNSAPDKSGLPSDRFSAERTGGSVSTLTIQRTQQEDSAVYLCASSPGGTSGMTGELFFGEGSRLTVL.

The chain carries TRBV24-1 and TRBJ1-5; D gene uncertain. The V and J ends lost 9 bases and 4 bases respectively, with 3 bases between them. CDR1 KGHDR and CDR2 SFDVKD come from the germline V gene. The CDR3 length is 10 residues. The DNA for the CDR3 is TGTGCCACCCTGAATCAGCCCCAGCATTTT. It yields the protein CATLNQPQHF.

The rearrangement joins TRBV5-4 to TRBJ1-1; a possible D gene is TRBD1 (5 bases). The germline V gene has CDR1 SGHNT and CDR2 YYREEE (reference sequence). Deletions cut 5 bases from V and 5 bases from J, with 22 bases between. The CDR3 runs to 16 residues. The CDR3 sequence: CASSLGPPVGGTEAFF. As DNA, the CDR3 is TGTGCCAGCAGTTTAGGGCCCCCAGTTGGGGGGACTGAAGCTTTCTTT.

This chain joins TRBV29-1 and TRBJ2-7, with TRBD1 identical over 7 bases. Germline assignment: CDR1 SQVTM and CDR2 ANQGSEA. The CDR3 sequence is 13 residues long. With V trimmed by 8 bases and J by 0 bases, 7 bases remained unmatched. As DNA, the CDR3 is TGCAGCACCCGGGACAGTATCTCCTACGAGCAGTACTTC. Protein sequence: CSTRDSISYEQYF.

At least ten counts were recorded for this clonotype. V is TRBV9 and J is TRBJ2-5; 7 positions agree with TRBD2. The CDR3 covers 15 residues. Germline assignment: CDR1 SGDLS and CDR2 YYNGEE. Trimming took 0 bases from V and 2 from J; bases not matched to a gene: 4. CDR3 in amino acids: CASSVGTRQQETQYF. The CDR3 DNA sequence: TGTGCCAGCAGCGTAGGGACTAGACAACAAGAGACCCAGTACTTC.

This clonotype occurred many times. The chain recombines TRBV10-3 with TRBJ1-1; maybe TRBD1 (5 bases). CDR3 length equals 14 residues. The V end lost 7 bases, the J end lost 2 bases, and 14 bases lay between the germline ends. CDR1 and CDR2 (germline): ENHRY, SYGVKD. Here the CDR3 reads CAIKLDTQNTEAFF. The CDR3 DNA follows: TGTGCCATCAAGCTGGACACACAAAACACTGAAGCTTTCTTT.

The table lists this clonotype with a few counts. The chain couples TRBV28 to TRBJ2-7; either TRBD1 or TRBD2 may fit D (5 bases each). The CDR3 runs 16 residues. The V gene's germline CDR1 is MDHEN and CDR2 SYDVKM. V was shortened by 11 bases and J by 7 bases, with 30 bases between the two germline ends. The CDR3 protein is CASKEPSGTNYEEQYF. The CDR3 nucleotides are TGTGCCTCCAAGGAACCGTCCGGGACCAATTACGAAGAGCAGTACTTC.

This clonotype was seen repeatedly, ten times or more. The V and J genes are TRBV12-3 or TRBV12-4 and TRBJ2-2; TRBD2 aligns across 8 bases. The CDR3 runs to 14 residues. Trimming removed 5 bases from V and 6 bases from J; junction bases left unmatched: 5. The CDR3 DNA reads TGTGCCAGCAGTCTCAGCGGGAGTGCCGGGGAGCTGTTTTTT. It specifies CASSLSGSAGELFF.

The CDR3 nucleotides are TGCAGCTTAGAGGGTCGGGGCTACACCTTC. This encodes CSLEGRGYTF. J is TRBJ1-2 and V is TRBV29-1; D gene unclear. The germline CDR1 and CDR2 sequences are SQVTM and ANQGSEA. The CDR3 runs 10 residues. The ends were cut back, 8 bases at V and 8 bases at J, with 12 bases in the middle.

The rearrangement joins TRBV20-1 to TRBJ1-2; tentative D call: TRBD1 (5 bases). V was trimmed by 6 bases and J by 9 bases, leaving 8 bases between them. This CDR3 comprises 9 residues. Germline values: CDR1 DFQATT, CDR2 SNEGSKA (reference sequence). The CDR3 bases are TGCAGTGCGGGGGATAGCTACACCTTC. Translating it yields CSAGDSYTF.

With respect to this clonotype: One end of the junction does not line up with germline, which may come from a read error. The chain couples TRBV11-2 to TRBJ2-7; D is unclear. CDR1 is SGHAT and CDR2 is FQNNGV in the germline V gene. The CDR3 is 15 amino acids. CDR3 sequence reads: CASGTLHGSTYEQCF. The CDR3 bases are TGTGCCAGCGGAACATTACATGGCTCGACCTACGAGCAGTGCTTC.

This chain uses TRBV25-1 with TRBJ1-5; D uncertain. V shed 4 bases and J shed 0 bases, with 13 bases lying between them. The CDR3 contains 16 residues. CDR1 is MGHDK, CDR2 SYGVNS, per germline. CDR3 DNA sequence: TGTGCCAGCAGTGCTAGAAAGGGCGGTAGCAATCAGCCCCAGCATTTT. Encoded protein: CASSARKGGSNQPQHF.

This clonotype was observed many times. The V gene is TRBV6-1, the J gene TRBJ1-5; the D is unclear. Germline V gene sequence: CDR1 MNHNS, CDR2 SASEGT. This CDR3 region has 15 residues. Trimming pared 4 bases from V and 0 bases from J, leaving 10 bases between. CDR3 bases: TGTGCCAGCAGTGGGTTGGGATATAGCAATCAGCCCCAGCATTTT. Protein sequence: CASSGLGYSNQPQHF.

This clonotype was counted many times. The chain uses TRBV20-1 and TRBJ1-6; 10 bases are a match to TRBD1. Germline CDR1 and CDR2: DFQATT and SNEGSKA (reference sequence). Losses at the gene ends were 1 base for V and 10 bases for J; bases not matched to a gene: 10. This CDR3 contains 16 residues. The CDR3 sequence is CSARGGTGQGSSPLHF. CDR3 bases: TGCAGTGCTAGAGGGGGGACGGGACAGGGGAGCTCACCCCTCCACTTT.

The CDR3 DNA is TGTGCCAGCAGCCACAGATGGGGAGAGACCCAGTACTTC. This sequence encodes CASSHRWGETQYF. The chain recombines TRBV11-2 with TRBJ2-5; D gene uncertain. The CDR3 consists of 13 residues. V was cut by 5 bases and J by 4 bases, with 11 bases left in between. Per germline, CDR1 SGHAT and CDR2 FQNNGV.